This paragraph covers one TCR beta chain sequence. Its antigen remains undetermined. The sample holds no much larger clone one base away, and base qualities are not on file. Trimming accounts for 2 bases at V and 8 bases at J, while the number of junction bases matched to no gene is 7. The germline V gene (reference sequence) specifies DFQATT as CDR1 and SNEGSKA as CDR2. Its CDR3 holds 14 amino acids, cysteine through phenylalanine. Only the CDR3 part of the read is kept: 42 bases, read in frame from the first base. The sample belongs to a study of human T cells and chemical hapten exposure (dated by TCRdb to about 2021). About the study as a whole: For sensitization, 2% DPC in acetone was applied to a roughly 2 cm by roughly 2 cm area of upper inner arm skin. Patients additionally received weekly therapeutic DPC doses to the scalp throughout the roughly 25-week study period. Patch testing on the upper back used Finn chambers containing 0.01% DPC, with scoring done after 6 days according to International Contact Dermatitis Research Group standards. Alopecia areata with under or over 50% scalp involvement, alopecia totalis and alopecia universalis were represented in the patient cohort, which was mostly female. Libraries were combined into a pool for sequencing, and differences in TCR yield between samples came mainly from small differences in library volumes within the pool. This study followed changes in the peripheral blood TCR repertoire in vivo during primary and secondary sensitization of alopecia patients to the hapten diphenylcyclopropenone (DPC). Blood samples were taken from patients before sensitization (week 0) and at 2, 6 and about 24 weeks after DPC sensitization. Under 30 alopecia patients gave blood for TCR sequencing at one to four time points (pre-sensitization, 2, 6 and 24 weeks). Overall results and qualifications from the work: Patch test score was positively correlated with the number of PT1 expanded TCRs, with significance at thresholds 8, 16 and 32 but not at 4. Because every patient had alopecia, a presumed autoimmune disease, the patients' immune response might differ from that of healthy individuals. The number of TCRs above 1 in 1000 frequency did not change with DPC sensitization; there was no evidence of global repertoire structure alterations. Compared with pre-sensitization or healthy control sets, expanded TCRs formed significantly more large CDR3 similarity clusters, which is consistent with antigen-driven responses. Repeated subsampling changed both the strength of the expansion versus patch-test correlation and the threshold at which the correlation became significant.

The sample's time point, from its label and the paper: pre-sensitization, week 0. The treatment or condition label here, explained by the study, means: therapeutic diphenylcyclopropenone sensitization with weekly scalp DPC. Blood at each patch-test visit was drawn before the patch test was applied. Patients were eligible if aged 18 to 70, diagnosed with alopecia and judged suitable for DPC therapy, and pregnant patients were excluded. Total RNA was isolated from unfractionated whole blood collected in Tempus Blood RNA tubes. Library preparation was by RACE. Data came from a NextSeq 500. Library preparation attached unique molecular identifiers to individual cDNA molecules for quantitative, reproducible TCR counting. From each blood RNA sample, both TCR alpha and TCR beta chains were sequenced. Per the authors' processing: Samples had a median of approximately 96,000 TCRs, with a range from about 23,224 to 750,000. V, J and CDR3 annotation of the TCR reads was performed with the Decombinator software suite. To make PS versus PT1 abundance plots, every sample was subsampled to the same number of TCRs (28,000). Expanded TCRs were defined as absent before sensitization and observed at least eight times at the 2-week time point. The public reads were reprocessed in TCRdb via fastp at Q25 and MiXCR, keeping in-frame beta chains. Rows with a matching CDR3 protein are joined into one entry that keeps the most common DNA and genes. TCRdb assigned the V and J calls; the authors' analysis was not used. For this sample the table gives more than 150,000 distinct CDR3 sequences, of which around 30% were detected only once. The ten most abundant clones make up roughly 3% of the sample.

Recombination joined TRBV20-1 with TRBJ2-1, with 9 middle bases fitting TRBD2. The input for sequencing was whole blood, taken in connection with sensitization to the hapten diphenylcyclopropenone (DPC). This sequence originates from a woman in her thirties with alopecia areata. Some clones in this sample may be carry-over from other donors' samples. The DNA sequence follows: TGCAGTGCTAGAAAGCGGGGGGCGGGCGATGAGCAGTTCTTC. Protein translation: CSARKRGAGDEQFF.